What follows are 3 T cell receptor beta chains derived from one specimen sequenced in a study of tumor and adjacent non-tumor tissue in lung cancer. No cell sorting was done before RNA was extracted from the tissue. Three rounds of nested PCR, following a modified ARM-PCR protocol, produced the TCRbeta library. One entry per CDR3 protein, called by TCRdb with MiXCR from the multiplex PCR reads. Seen here are some 200,000 distinct CDR3 sequences, about 71% observed once, and the top ten hold 25%. Source material: lung tumor tissue. Source of these receptors: a man in his 60s with non-small cell lung cancer.

This clonotype was counted once. Compared with germline, one end of the junction differs, possibly owing to a read error. The chain carries TRBV11-1 and TRBJ2-2; the D gene is possibly TRBD2 (5 bases). This CDR3 contains 14 residues. In germline, CDR1 is SGHAT, CDR2 FQDESV (reference sequence). The CDR3 DNA reads as TGTGTCAGCAGCTTTAGTCGGAACACCGGGGAGCAGTTATTT. It yields the protein CVSSFSRNTGEQLF.

Turning to this clonotype: This may be a read error: a much more frequent sequence differs by one nucleotide. The chain joins TRBV6-1 to TRBJ1-5; a possible D gene is TRBD1 (5 bases). CDR1 is MNHNS and CDR2 is SASEGT in the germline V gene. This CDR3 has 15 residues. CDR3 nucleotides: TGTGCCAGCAGTGAAGTAGGGGCCCCCAATAAGCCCCAGCATTTT. Encoded protein: CASSEVGAPNKPQHF.

Of note for this clonotype: Mismatch with germline at one junction end may stem from a read error. The V gene is TRBV4-2, the J gene TRBJ1-2; 8 nucleotides align to TRBD1. Germline assignment: CDR1 LGHNA and CDR2 YNFKEQ. The CDR3 contains 14 residues. The CDR3 DNA follows: TGTGCCAGCAGTCAAGATTCAGGGGGCTATGACTACACCTTC. Its translation: CASSQDSGGYDYTF.